The 12 T cell receptor beta chains below all came from one sample that was sequenced in a study of blood T cells in healthy people across ages. For the second PCR, which ran for roughly 6 to 11 cycles, a sample-barcoded 5' primer and a J-beta primer mix were used. MiXCR, run by TCRdb on the 5' RACE reads, gives a single entry per CDR3 protein. The sample records 1.5 million to 2 million distinct CDR3 sequences, more than 35% being singletons. Sequencing was carried out using blood. Receptor source: a human donor in good health.

V is TRBV7-6 and J is TRBJ2-3; possibly TRBD1 for D (6 bases). CDR1 SGHVS and CDR2 FNYEAQ come from the germline V gene. V dropped 6 bases and J dropped 2 bases, with 12 bases sitting between them. CDR3 size: 14 residues. DNA for the CDR3: TGTGCCAGCAGGAAGACAGGAATCACAGATACGCAGTATTTT. Residues: CASRKTGITDTQYF.

The rearrangement joins TRBV5-1 to TRBJ2-6, with D uncertain. Per the germline V gene, CDR1 is SGHRS and CDR2 is YFSETQ. V was cut by 3 bases and J by 2 bases, with 12 bases left in between. The CDR3 consists of 16 residues. The CDR3 protein is CASSSLGDTGANVLTF. DNA of the CDR3: TGCGCCAGCAGCTCTCTTGGGGATACTGGGGCCAACGTCCTGACTTTC.

The V call is TRBV25-1, the J call TRBJ1-1; 8 bases are a match to TRBD1. Trimming took 3 bases from V and 4 from J; bases not matched to a gene: 4. The CDR3 is 14 amino acids. Germline V CDR1 and CDR2: MGHDK, SYGVNS. In nucleotides, the CDR3 is TGTGCCAGCAGTGACCAACAGGGGGGCACTGAAGCTTTCTTT. Protein product: CASSDQQGGTEAFF.

The gene calls are TRBV12-3 or TRBV12-4 and TRBJ2-5; 9 bases fit TRBD2. V shed 4 bases, J shed 4 bases, and the junction held 16 bases outside the gene matches. The CDR3 loop spans 18 amino acids. The CDR3 is CASSSPHSSSGGGETQYF. DNA for the CDR3: TGTGCCAGCAGTTCTCCCCACTCAAGTAGCGGGGGAGGAGAGACCCAGTACTTC.

This clonotype was counted a few times. V gene TRBV4-2 combines with J gene TRBJ2-3; perhaps D is TRBD1 or TRBD2 (6 bases each). This CDR3 has 17 amino acids. The V end lost 4 bases, the J end lost 1 base, and 18 bases lay between the germline ends. Germline loops: CDR1 LGHNA, CDR2 YNFKEQ. Here the CDR3 reads CASSPQVEGGGTDTQYF. CDR3 nucleotides: TGTGCCAGCAGCCCCCAGGTGGAGGGGGGCGGCACAGATACGCAGTATTTT.

This clonotype has only one observation. V gene TRBV3-1 combines with J gene TRBJ2-4; D ambiguous. The better agreement between TRBJ2-7 and the DNA end casts doubt on the J call. The CDR3 has 14 amino acids. Per germline, CDR1 LGHDT and CDR2 YNNKEL (reference sequence). The CDR3 spells CASSQEQRYYEQYF. The CDR3 nucleotides are TGTGCCAGCAGCCAAGAGCAAAGATACTACGAGCAGTACTTC.

This clonotype was counted a few times. This chain uses TRBV5-1 with TRBJ2-1; 7 bases match TRBD1. This CDR3 has 15 residues. Per the germline V gene, CDR1 is SGHRS and CDR2 is YFSETQ. The V gene end was trimmed by 0 bases and the J gene end by 10 bases; junction bases not matched to a gene: 10. The CDR3 nucleotides read TGCGCCAGCAGCTTGGATGGGGACAGATCAGGGGAGCAGTTCTTC. Its protein product is CASSLDGDRSGEQFF. Based on the CDR3 plus reference TRBV5-1 and TRBJ2-1, the full variable domain is KAGVTQTPRYLIKTRGQQVTLSCSPISGHRSVSWYQQTPGQGLQFLFEYFSETQRNKGNFPGRFSGRQFSNSRSEMNVSTLELGDSALYLCASSLDGDRSGEQFFGPGTRLTVL.

About this clonotype itself: At one end the junction does not follow the germline gene, possibly because of a read error. V is TRBV28 and J is TRBJ2-4; 8 bases align to TRBD2. CDR3 size: 14 residues. Germline V gene sequence: CDR1 MDHEN, CDR2 SYDVKM. The CDR3: CASSYIAGQNIRYF. The CDR3 DNA reads as TGTGCCAGCAGTTACATAGCGGGACAAAACATTCGGTACTTC.

This clonotype was counted a single time. This chain joins TRBV20-1 and TRBJ2-1; D unclear. The CDR3 is 14 residues long. Germline loops: CDR1 DFQATT, CDR2 SNEGSKA (reference sequence). Between the trimmed V and J ends, which lost 0 bases and 6 bases, there was a span of 12 bases. The CDR3: CSARDSSIVNEQFF. The CDR3 region has the DNA TGCAGTGCTAGAGATTCCTCAATCGTCAATGAGCAGTTCTTC.

The chain has TRBV5-1 and TRBJ2-7; 11 nucleotides line up with TRBD2. Trimming cost V 4 bases and J 2 bases; bases outside gene matches: 5. The V gene's germline CDR1 is SGHRS and CDR2 YFSETQ. This CDR3 spans 15 amino acids. CDR3 DNA sequence: TGCGCCAGCAGCCTGGGGACTAGCGGAACCTACGAGCAGTACGTC. Translation: CASSLGTSGTYEQYV.

The rearrangement joins TRBV6-5 to TRBJ1-5; possible D gene TRBD1, 5 bases. Deletions cut 7 bases from V and 7 bases from J, with 14 bases between. The CDR3 is made up of 13 amino acids. Germline values: CDR1 MNHEY, CDR2 SVGAGI. CDR3 amino acids: CASTPGLGQPQHF. Here the CDR3 DNA reads TGTGCCAGCACCCCAGGGCTCGGGCAGCCCCAGCATTTT.

This clonotype has a count of ten or more. V gene TRBV4-3 combines with J gene TRBJ2-7; 10 bases are a match to TRBD2. In germline, CDR1 is LGHNA, CDR2 YSLEER. V dropped 3 bases and J dropped 4; count of bases not matched to a gene: 12. The CDR3 runs to 17 residues. The CDR3 here is CASSQVSGGAYLYEQYF. The CDR3 DNA is TGCGCCAGCAGCCAGGTCAGCGGGGGGGCGTACTTATACGAGCAGTACTTC.